The rows below give T cell receptor beta chains drawn from one sample of a study of radiation and T cells in renal cell carcinoma. The protocol was immunoSEQ multiplex PCR, while the TCRdb copy is restricted to in-frame clones and leaves out a portion. The repertoire holds some 120,000 clones, roughly 80% seen once, with approximately 3% in the top ten. Material: blood, obtained from a patient whose treatment included radiotherapy and nephrectomy. All receptors come from a woman aged 55-70 years with renal cell carcinoma. Both conserved end residues are trimmed from each CDR3. D genes are given only for firm matches. Size is stated for part of the rows, as once, few or many counts, or as a class when the clone is expanded.

NA	TRBV4-1	TRBJ2-7	TRBD2	ASSRQLAEGLYEQY
NA	TRBV28	TRBJ1-4	TRBD1	ASSLGTGSEKLF
NA	TRBV4-3	TRBJ1-4	TRBD1	ASSRQGQDEKLF
NA	TRBV7-9	TRBJ1-4	NA	ASSLVGGFNEKLF
NA	TRBV30	TRBJ1-2	NA	AWSHGSYGYT
NA	TRBV30	TRBJ2-7	TRBD2	ARSAMTSGRGSYEQY
few	TRBV5-6	TRBJ2-3	NA	ASSFRTADTDTQY
NA	TRBV15	TRBJ2-1	NA	ATSNGGPAVGLGEQF
once	TRBV4-3	TRBJ1-2	NA	ASSQDMGRTSYGYT
NA	TRBV13	TRBJ1-4	NA	ASSLGAGKLF
NA	TRBV27	TRBJ2-1	NA	ASSLVYASYNEQF
NA	TRBV5-6	TRBJ2-7	NA	ASSLDGLYEQY
NA	TRBV11-2	TRBJ2-7	TRBD1	ASSPSGTGFVYEQY